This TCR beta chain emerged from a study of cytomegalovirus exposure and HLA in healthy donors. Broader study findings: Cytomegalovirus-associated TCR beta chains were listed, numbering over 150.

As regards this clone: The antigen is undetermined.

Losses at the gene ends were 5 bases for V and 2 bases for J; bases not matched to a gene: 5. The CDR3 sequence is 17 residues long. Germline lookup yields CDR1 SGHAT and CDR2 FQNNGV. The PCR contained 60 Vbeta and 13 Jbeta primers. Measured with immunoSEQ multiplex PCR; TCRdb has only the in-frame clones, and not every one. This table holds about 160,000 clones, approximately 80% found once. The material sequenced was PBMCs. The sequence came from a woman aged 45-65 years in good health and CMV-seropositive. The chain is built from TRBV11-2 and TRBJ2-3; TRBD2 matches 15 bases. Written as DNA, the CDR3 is TGTGCCAGCAGCCCGGGACTAGCGGGGGGCCTCACAGATACGCAGTATTTT. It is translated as CASSPGLAGGLTDTQYF.